This T cell receptor (beta chain) was profiled in a study of blood T cell repertoires in COVID-19. Sequencing used immunoSEQ multiplex PCR; TCRdb keeps in-frame clones, though not all of them. The table shows a few hundred thousand clones, with about 86% occurring only once. Sequenced material: PBMCs or T cells enriched from blood (not recorded which). The sequence came from a woman between 40 and 55 years old with acute COVID-19.

CDR3 amino acids: CASSPQGAREKLFF. CDR3 coding DNA: TGTGCCAGCAGCCCGCAGGGGGCGCGTGAAAAACTGTTTTTT. The chain couples TRBV7-9 to TRBJ1-4; 8 positions agree with TRBD1. CDR1 and CDR2 from the germline V gene are SEHNR and FQNEAQ (reference sequence). The CDR3 spans 14 residues. Unmatched junction bases numbered 6, after V lost 5 bases and J lost 7 bases.